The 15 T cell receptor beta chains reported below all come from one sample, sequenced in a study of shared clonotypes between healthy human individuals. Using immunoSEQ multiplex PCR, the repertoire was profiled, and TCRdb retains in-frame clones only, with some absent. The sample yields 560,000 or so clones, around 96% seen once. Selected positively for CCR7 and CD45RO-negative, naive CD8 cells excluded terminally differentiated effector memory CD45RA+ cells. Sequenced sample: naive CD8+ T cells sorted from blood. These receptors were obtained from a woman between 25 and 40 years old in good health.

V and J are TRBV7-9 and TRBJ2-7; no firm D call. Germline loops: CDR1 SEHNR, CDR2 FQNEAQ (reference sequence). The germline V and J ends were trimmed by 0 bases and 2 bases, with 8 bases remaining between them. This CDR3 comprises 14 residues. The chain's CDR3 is CASSLALFPYEQYF. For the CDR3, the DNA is TGTGCCAGCAGCTTAGCACTCTTCCCCTACGAGCAGTACTTC.

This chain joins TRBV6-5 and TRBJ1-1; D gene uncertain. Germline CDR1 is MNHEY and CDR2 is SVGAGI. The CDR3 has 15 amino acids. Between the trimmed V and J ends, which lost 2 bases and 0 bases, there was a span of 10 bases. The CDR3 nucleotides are TGTGCCAGCAGTTACACTCCACACATGAACACTGAAGCTTTCTTT. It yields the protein CASSYTPHMNTEAFF.

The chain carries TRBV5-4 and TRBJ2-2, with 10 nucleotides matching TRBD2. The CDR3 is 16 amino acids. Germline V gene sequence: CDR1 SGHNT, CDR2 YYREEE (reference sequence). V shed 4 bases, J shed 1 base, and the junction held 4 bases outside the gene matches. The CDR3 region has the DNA TGTGCCAGCAGCCCAACTAGCGGGGTGAACACCGGGGAGCTGTTTTTT. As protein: CASSPTSGVNTGELFF.

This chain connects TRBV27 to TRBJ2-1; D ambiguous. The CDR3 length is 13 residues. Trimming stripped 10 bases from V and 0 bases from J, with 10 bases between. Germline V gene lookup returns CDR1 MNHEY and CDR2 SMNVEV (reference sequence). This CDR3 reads CATARSSYNEQFF. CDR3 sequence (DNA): TGTGCCACCGCCCGTAGCTCCTACAATGAGCAGTTCTTC.

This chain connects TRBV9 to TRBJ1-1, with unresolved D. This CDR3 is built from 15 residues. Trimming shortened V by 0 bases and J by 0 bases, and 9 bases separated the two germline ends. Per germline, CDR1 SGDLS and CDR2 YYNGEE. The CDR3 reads CASSVGHQVNTEAFF. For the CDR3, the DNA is TGTGCCAGCAGCGTAGGACACCAAGTGAACACTGAAGCTTTCTTT.

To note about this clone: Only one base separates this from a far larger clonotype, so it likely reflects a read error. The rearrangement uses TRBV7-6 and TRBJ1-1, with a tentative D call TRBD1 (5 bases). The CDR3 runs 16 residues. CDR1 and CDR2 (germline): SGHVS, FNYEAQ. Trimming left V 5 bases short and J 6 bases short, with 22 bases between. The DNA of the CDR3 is TGTGCCAGCAGCCTCGTCCTGGGGGAGGGCATCTCTGAAGCTTTCTTT. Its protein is CASSLVLGEGISEAFF.

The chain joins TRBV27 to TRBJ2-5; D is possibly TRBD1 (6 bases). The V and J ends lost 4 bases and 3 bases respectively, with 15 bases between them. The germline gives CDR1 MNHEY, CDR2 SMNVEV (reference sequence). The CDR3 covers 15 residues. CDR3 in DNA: TGTGCCAGCAGTTCGATACTGACAGGCGAAGAGACCCAGTACTTC. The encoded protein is CASSSILTGEETQYF.

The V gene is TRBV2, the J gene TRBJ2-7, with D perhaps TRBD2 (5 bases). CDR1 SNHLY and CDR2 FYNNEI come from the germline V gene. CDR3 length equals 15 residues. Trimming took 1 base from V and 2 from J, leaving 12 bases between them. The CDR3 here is CASSEGERVPYEQYF. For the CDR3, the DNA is TGTGCCAGCAGTGAAGGTGAGAGGGTTCCCTACGAGCAGTACTTC.

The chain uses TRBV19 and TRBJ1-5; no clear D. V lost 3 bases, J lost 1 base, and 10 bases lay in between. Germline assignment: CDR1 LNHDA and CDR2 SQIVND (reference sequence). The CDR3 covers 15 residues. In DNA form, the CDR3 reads TGTGCCAGTAGTATGTACAGTGCGAGCAATCAGCCCCAGCATTTT. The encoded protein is CASSMYSASNQPQHF. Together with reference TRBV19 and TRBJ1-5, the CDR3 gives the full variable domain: DGGITQSPKYLFRKEGQNVTLSCEQNLNHDAMYWYRQDPGQGLRLIYYSQIVNDFQKGDIAEGYSVSREKKESFPLTVTSAQKNPTAFYLCASSMYSASNQPQHFGDGTRLSIL.

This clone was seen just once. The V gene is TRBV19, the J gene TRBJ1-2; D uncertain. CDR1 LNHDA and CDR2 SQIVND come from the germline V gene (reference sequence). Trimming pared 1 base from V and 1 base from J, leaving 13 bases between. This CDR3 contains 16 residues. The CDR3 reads CASSIVNGPFNYGYTF. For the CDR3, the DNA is TGTGCCAGTAGTATAGTAAACGGACCTTTTAACTATGGCTACACCTTC.

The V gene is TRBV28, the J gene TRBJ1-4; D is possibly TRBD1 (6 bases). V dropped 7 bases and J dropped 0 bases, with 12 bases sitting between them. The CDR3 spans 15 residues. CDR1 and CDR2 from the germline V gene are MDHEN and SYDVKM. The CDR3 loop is CASIPGASTNEKLFF. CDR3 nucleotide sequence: TGTGCCAGCATTCCAGGGGCCTCAACTAATGAAAAACTGTTTTTT. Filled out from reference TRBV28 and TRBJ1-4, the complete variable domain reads DVKVTQSSRYLVKRTGEKVFLECVQDMDHENMFWYRQDPGLGLRLIYFSYDVKMKEKGDIPEGYSVSREKKERFSLILESASTNQTSMYLCASIPGASTNEKLFFGSGTQLSVL.

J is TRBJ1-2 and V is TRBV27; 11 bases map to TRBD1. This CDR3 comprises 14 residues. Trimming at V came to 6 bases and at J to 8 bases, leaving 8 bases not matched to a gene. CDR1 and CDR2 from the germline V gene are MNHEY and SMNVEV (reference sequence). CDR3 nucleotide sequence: TGTGCCAGCAGCCGGACAGGGGGCTTTTTGGGCTACACCTTC. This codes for CASSRTGGFLGYTF.

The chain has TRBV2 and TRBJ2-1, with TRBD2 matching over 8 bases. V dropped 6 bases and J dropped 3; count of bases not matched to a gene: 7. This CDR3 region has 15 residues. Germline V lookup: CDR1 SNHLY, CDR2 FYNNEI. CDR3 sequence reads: CASRETSGFYNEQFF. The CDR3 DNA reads TGTGCCAGCAGGGAAACTAGCGGTTTCTACAATGAGCAGTTCTTC.

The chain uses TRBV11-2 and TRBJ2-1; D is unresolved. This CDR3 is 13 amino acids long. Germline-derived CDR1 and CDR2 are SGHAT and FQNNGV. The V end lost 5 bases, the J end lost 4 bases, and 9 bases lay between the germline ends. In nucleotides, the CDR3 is TGTGCCAGCAGCCCGGCGGAATACAATGAGCAGTTCTTC. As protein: CASSPAEYNEQFF.

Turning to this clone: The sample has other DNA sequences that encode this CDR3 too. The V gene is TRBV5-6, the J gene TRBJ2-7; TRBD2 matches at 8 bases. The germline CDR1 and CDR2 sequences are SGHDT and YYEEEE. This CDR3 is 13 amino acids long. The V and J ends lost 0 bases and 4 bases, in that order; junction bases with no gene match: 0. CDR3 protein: CASSLASGYEQYF. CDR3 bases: TGTGCCAGCAGCTTGGCTAGCGGGTACGAGCAGTACTTC.